The 8 T cell receptor beta chains below were found in one sample sequenced in a study of vaccination and CD4 T cells after COVID-19. Oncomine TCR Beta short-read sequencing was applied to DNA from cultured CD4+ T cells. TCRdb analysed the PCR reads with MiXCR anew, one entry per CDR3 protein. The sample gives fewer than 2,500 distinct CDR3 sequences, 25% to 30% of which show up once; over 20% is in the top ten. Their recognized antigens are unknown. Treatment: roughly 11-day PBMC culture with coronavirus spike peptide pools or control peptides (ViraFEST assay). The material was CD4+ T cells from blood, cultured in vitro, obtained after SARS-CoV-2 vaccination. These receptors originate from a human donor who had recovered from COVID-19.

In its sample, this clonotype ranks as medium-sized. The chain is built from TRBV20-1 and TRBJ2-5; possibly TRBD1 for D (6 bases). The CDR3 covers 15 residues. The germline V gene has CDR1 DFQATT and CDR2 SNEGSKA (reference sequence). V was shortened by 3 bases and J by 1 base, with 15 bases between the two germline ends. The CDR3 DNA reads TGCAGTGCTAGGGACGGGACAAGTTTCCAAGAGACCCAGTACTTC. Translating gives CSARDGTSFQETQYF.

This clonotype was observed a handful of times. The chain couples TRBV20-1 to TRBJ2-3; D unresolved. From germline, CDR1 is DFQATT and CDR2 SNEGSKA (reference sequence). The CDR3 has 13 amino acids. The CDR3 DNA sequence: TGCGGACGAGCCAGGACCTACACAGATACGCAGTATTTT. This translates into CGRARTYTDTQYF.

This clonotype is termed large (0.1 to 1%). This chain joins TRBV20-1 and TRBJ1-6; 10 bases are a match to TRBD1. J gave up 7 bases and V 3 bases, and 3 bases lay outside the gene matches. This CDR3 has 14 residues. The germline gives CDR1 DFQATT, CDR2 SNEGSKA (reference sequence). In DNA, the CDR3 is TGCAGTGCTAGGACGGGACAGGGGAATTCACCCCTCCACTTT. As protein: CSARTGQGNSPLHF.

The rearrangement uses TRBV11-3 and TRBJ2-7; 13 nucleotides agree with TRBD2. CDR1 and CDR2 (germline): SGHNT, YENEEA. The CDR3 is 15 residues long. J lost 2 bases, V lost 5 bases, and 3 bases had no gene match. In DNA form, the CDR3 reads TGTGCCAGCAGCCGCGGACTAGCGGGGGCCTACGAGCAGTACTTC. The encoded protein is CASSRGLAGAYEQYF. The entire variable domain, with the rest obtained from reference TRBV11-3 and TRBJ2-7, is as follows: EAGVVQSPRYKIIEKKQPVAFWCNPISGHNTLYWYLQNLGQGPELLIRYENEEAVDDSQLPKDRFSAERLKGVDSTLKIQPAELGDSAVYLCASSRGLAGAYEQYFGPGTRLTVT.

This clonotype was picked up a small number of times. The chain couples TRBV12-1 to TRBJ2-7. TRBV12-1 is shown as a pseudogene. The CDR3 runs to 10 residues. The CDR3 DNA reads TGTGCCAGCATCGTACTAGAGCAGTACTTC. Its translation is CASIVLEQYF.

The chain is built from TRBV29-1 and TRBJ1-5; D is uncertain. The ends were cut back, 4 bases at V and 4 bases at J, with 8 bases in the middle. CDR3 length: 12 amino acids. Looked up from germline, CDR1 is SQVTM and CDR2 is ANQGSEA. CDR3 sequence reads: CSVGAENQPQHF. The CDR3 DNA is TGCAGCGTTGGGGCAGAGAATCAGCCCCAGCATTTT.

The rearrangement uses TRBV19 and TRBJ2-2; D might be TRBD2 (6 bases). V was shortened by 5 bases and J by 1 base, with 8 bases between the two germline ends. The CDR3 is 14 amino acids. From germline, CDR1 is LNHDA and CDR2 SQIVND (reference sequence). As DNA, the CDR3 is TGTGCCAGTAGTCGGGGGTTGAACACCGGGGAGCTGTTTTTT. It yields the protein CASSRGLNTGELFF.

This clonotype has a single count. The chain uses TRBV7-2 and TRBJ2-2, with D possibly being TRBD1 (6 bases). CDR3 length equals 15 residues. Deletions cut 2 bases from V and 5 bases from J, with 12 bases between. Germline-derived CDR1 and CDR2 are SGHTA and FQGNSA. This CDR3 is CASSLLGRGTGELFF. In DNA form, the CDR3 reads TGTGCCAGCAGCTTATTAGGCAGGGGTACCGGGGAGCTGTTTTTT.